This paragraph covers one T cell receptor (beta chain) sequence. The antigen remains unidentified. This specimen comes from a study of a mutant IDH1 vaccine in newly diagnosed glioma. Study-wide background: Earlier therapy was either radiotherapy, temozolomide, or both, and most got both.

Overall study results and limits: Pseudoprogression appeared unlinked to shifts in leading peripheral T cell clonotypes.

Time point: week 35, safety follow-up. Vaccinated patients received 300 ug of mutant IDH1 20-mer peptide per dose, with topical imiquimod. Generated by immunoSEQ multiplex PCR, the TCRdb table keeps only in-frame clones and is missing some. The table records 25,000 to 30,000 clones, under 80% of them present only once. Looked up from germline, CDR1 is SGHVS and CDR2 is FNYEAQ. With V trimmed by 5 bases and J by 6 bases, 5 bases remained unmatched. This CDR3 region has 16 residues. Sequenced here: PBMCs, sampled from a glioma patient whose treatment included an IDH1 peptide vaccine. The receptor's source is a man aged 50 to 60 with glioma. The chain carries TRBV7-6 and TRBJ2-3, with 16 positions matching TRBD2. DNA of the CDR3: TGTGCCAGCAGCATGGGACTAGCGGGAGGGTGGGATACGCAGTATTTT. Amino acids: CASSMGLAGGWDTQYF.